One T cell receptor beta chain is described in this entry. Its antigen remains unidentified. The entry originates in a study of T-cell memory formation after mild COVID-19. As for the study in general: TCR clusters largely stayed donor specific. Whole-study findings and limits: Clones that shrank (day 15 to 85) were balanced CD4/CD8, whereas later expanders leaned CD4+. Nothing confirmed that second-wave clones peaking on day 37 were specific for SARS-CoV-2.

CDR1 is SGHDN, CDR2 FVKESK, per germline. V lost 4 bases and J 7 bases, leaving 13 bases between the germline ends. The CDR3 totals 14 residues. A single record per CDR3 protein comes from TCRdb applying MiXCR to the 5' RACE reads. The table includes 450,000 or so distinct CDR3 sequences, about 23% detected once. This chain links TRBV14 with TRBJ2-2, with D possibly being TRBD1 (5 bases). This TCR was recovered from an adult woman who had mild COVID-19 (a few samples of this study predate the infection). Cell type and time point are not known. Sequenced: PBMCs or a T cell subset sorted from them (not recorded which). This chain's CDR3 is CASSPGHRGGELFF. The CDR3 nucleotides read TGTGCCAGCAGCCCAGGACACCGTGGCGGGGAGCTGTTTTTT.